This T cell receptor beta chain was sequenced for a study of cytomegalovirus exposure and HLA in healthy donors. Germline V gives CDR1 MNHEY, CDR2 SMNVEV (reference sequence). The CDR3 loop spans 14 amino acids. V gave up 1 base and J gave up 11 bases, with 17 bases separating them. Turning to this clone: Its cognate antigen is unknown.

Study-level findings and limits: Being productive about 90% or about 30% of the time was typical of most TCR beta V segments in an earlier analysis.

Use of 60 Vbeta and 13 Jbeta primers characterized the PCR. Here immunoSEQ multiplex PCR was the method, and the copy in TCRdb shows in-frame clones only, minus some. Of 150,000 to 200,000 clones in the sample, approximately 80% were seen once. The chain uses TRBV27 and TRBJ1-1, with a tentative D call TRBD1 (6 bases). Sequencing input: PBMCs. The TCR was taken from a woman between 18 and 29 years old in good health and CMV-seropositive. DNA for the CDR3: TGTGCCAGCAGTTTATATTTTGGGGGCATTGAGGCTTTCTTT. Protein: CASSLYFGGIEAFF.